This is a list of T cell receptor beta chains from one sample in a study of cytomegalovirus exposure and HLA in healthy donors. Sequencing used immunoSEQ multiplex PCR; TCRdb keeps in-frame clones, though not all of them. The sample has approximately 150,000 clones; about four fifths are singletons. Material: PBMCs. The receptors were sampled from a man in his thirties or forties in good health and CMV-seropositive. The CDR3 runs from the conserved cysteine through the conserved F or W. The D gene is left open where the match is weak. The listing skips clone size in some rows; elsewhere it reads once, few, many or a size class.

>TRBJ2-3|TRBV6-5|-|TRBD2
TGTGCCAGCAAAGAGCGGGGGGGCGCAGATACGCAGTATTTT
CASKERGGADTQYF
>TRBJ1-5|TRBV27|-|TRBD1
TGTGCCAGCTCCCACCGGGACAGGGGGAATCAGCCCCAGCATTTT
CASSHRDRGNQPQHF
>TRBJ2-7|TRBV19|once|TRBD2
TGTGCCAGTAGGAAAACGGGGGGAAACTACGAGCAGTACTTC
CASRKTGGNYEQYF
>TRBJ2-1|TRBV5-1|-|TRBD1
TGCGCCAGCAGCTTGTGGGACAGGGGTAATGAGCAGTTCTTC
CASSLWDRGNEQFF
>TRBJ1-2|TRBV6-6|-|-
TGTGCCAGCAGCGACGCCAGTCCCGAGGCCTATGGCTACACCTTC
CASSDASPEAYGYTF
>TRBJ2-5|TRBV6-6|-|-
TGTGCCAGCAGAAGACGGAGTTTAGAGACCCAGTACTTC
CASRRRSLETQYF
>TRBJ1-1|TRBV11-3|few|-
TGTGCCAGCAGAGGTGGGAGGAACACTGAAGCTTTCTTT
CASRGGRNTEAFF
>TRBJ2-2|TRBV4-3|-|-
TGCGCCAGCAGCCAAGGTGGGGGGGCCGCCGGGGAGCTGTTTTTT
CASSQGGGAAGELFF
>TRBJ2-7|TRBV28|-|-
TGTGCCAGCAGTTTCCCCCTCAGGGGTGGGGGCTACGAGCAGTACTTC
CASSFPLRGGGYEQYF
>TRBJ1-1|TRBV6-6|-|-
TGTGCCAGCAGTCGCGACACTGAAGCTTTCTTT
CASSRDTEAFF
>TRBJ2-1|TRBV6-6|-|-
TGTGCCAGCATATCCTTCGGGCGGGGGCAATACAATGAGCAGTTCTTC
CASISFGRGQYNEQFF
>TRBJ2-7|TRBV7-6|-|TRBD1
TGTGCCAGCAGCTTAGGATCCGGGACAGGGCAGTACTTC
CASSLGSGTGQYF
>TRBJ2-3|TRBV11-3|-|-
TGTGCCAGCAGCGCGCGGGGACCCGTTGGTACGCAGTATTTT
CASSARGPVGTQYF
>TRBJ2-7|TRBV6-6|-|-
TGTGCCAGCAGTTACTTTGGAGGGAGTTCACCCTACGAGCAGTACTTC
CASSYFGGSSPYEQYF
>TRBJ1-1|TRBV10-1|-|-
TGCGCCAGCAGTGATGCAGGGGAAAACACTGAAGCTTTCTTT
CASSDAGENTEAFF
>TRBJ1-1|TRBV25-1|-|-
TGTGCCAGCAGTAAAAACGGGGGGGCGGAAACTGAAGCTTTCTTT
CASSKNGGAETEAFF
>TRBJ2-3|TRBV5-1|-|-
TGCGCCAGCAGTGTAGAGGGGGTCACAGATACGCAGTATTTT
CASSVEGVTDTQYF
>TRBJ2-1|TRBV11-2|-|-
TGTGCCAGCAGCCTGTACCGGGACTTCAATGAGCAGTTCTTC
CASSLYRDFNEQFF
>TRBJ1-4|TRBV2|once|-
TGTGCCAGCAACCAAGACTCAACTAATGAAAAACTGTTTTTT
CASNQDSTNEKLFF
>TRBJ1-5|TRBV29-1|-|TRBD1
TGCAGTACTGACAGGGGTGGGCGATTTAGCAATCAGCCCCAGCATTTT
CSTDRGGRFSNQPQHF
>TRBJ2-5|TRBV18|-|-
TGTGCCAGCTCACCACCGCTCGTTAGGGACACCCGCCAAGAGACCCAGTACTTC
CASSPPLVRDTRQETQYF
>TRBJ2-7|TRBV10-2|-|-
TGCGCCAGCCAAACCCCCACCGGGACAATGAGATCCGAGCAGTACTTC
CASQTPTGTMRSEQYF
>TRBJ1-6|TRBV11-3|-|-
TGTGCCAGCAGCTCAACCAAAGGGGTCTATAATTCACCCCTCCACTTT
CASSSTKGVYNSPLHF
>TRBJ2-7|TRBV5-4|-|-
TGTGCCAGCAGCGGCGGGATTCCCTACGAGCAGTACTTC
CASSGGIPYEQYF
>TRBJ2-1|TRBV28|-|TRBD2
TGTGCCAGCGGCCTTGGGCGGGAGCCTGCCAATGAGCAGTTCTTC
CASGLGREPANEQFF
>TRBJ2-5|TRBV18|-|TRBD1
TGTGCCAGCTCACCAAGGACAGGAGAGGAGACCCAGTACTTC
CASSPRTGEETQYF
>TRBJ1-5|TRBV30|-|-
TGTGCCTGGAGTGTGCAGGGCCCCCAGCCCCAGCATTTT
CAWSVQGPQPQHF
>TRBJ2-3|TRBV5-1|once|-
TGCGCCAGCAGCTTTCGGGTTAGGCTCGTCCCAGATACGCAGTATTTT
CASSFRVRLVPDTQYF
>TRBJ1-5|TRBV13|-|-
TGTGCCAGCAGCTTTGGGAGGGTAAATCAGCCCCAGCATTTT
CASSFGRVNQPQHF
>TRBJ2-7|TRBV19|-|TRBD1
TGTGCCAGTAGTACCCACACCGCGACAGGGGGCCTTACCTACGAGCAGTACTTC
CASSTHTATGGLTYEQYF
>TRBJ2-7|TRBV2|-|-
TGTGCCAGCAAAGCACAGGGAAACTACGAGCAGTACTTC
CASKAQGNYEQYF
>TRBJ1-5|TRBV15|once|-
TGTGCCACCAGCAGATTACCCCCCGCAGGCGACAATCAGCCCCAGCATTTT
CATSRLPPAGDNQPQHF
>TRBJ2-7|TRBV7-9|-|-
TGTGCCAGCAGCTCCGGAGGGCCCTACGAGCAGTACTTC
CASSSGGPYEQYF
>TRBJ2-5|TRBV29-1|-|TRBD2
TGCAGCGCCCAGCGGGGCCAACGAGAGACCCAGTACTTC
CSAQRGQRETQYF
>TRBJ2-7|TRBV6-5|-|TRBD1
TGTGCCAGCAGTTCAGGGACAGCCATCCAAGAGCAGTACTTC
CASSSGTAIQEQYF
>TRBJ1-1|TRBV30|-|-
TGTGCCAGCTCGCTGCGGGCAAACACTGAAGCTTTCTTT
CASSLRANTEAFF
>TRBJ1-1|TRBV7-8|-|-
TGTGCCAGCAGCTTACGAAGCCAAATGAACACTGAAGCTTTCTTT
CASSLRSQMNTEAFF
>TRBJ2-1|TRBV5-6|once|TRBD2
TGTGCCAGCAGCTTGGGAGGCGGGGGGGCTTCTGAGCAGTTCTTC
CASSLGGGGASEQFF
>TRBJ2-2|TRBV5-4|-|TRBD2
TGTGCCAGCAGCTCCTCTAGCGGGAGTTTCGGGGAGCTGTTTTTT
CASSSSSGSFGELFF
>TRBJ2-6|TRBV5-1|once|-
TGCGCCAGCAGCTTGCGACAGGTTGGGTCTGGGGCCAACGTCCTGACTTTC
CASSLRQVGSGANVLTF
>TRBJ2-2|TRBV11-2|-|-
TGTGCCAGCAGCTTAGAGGTTAGCCGGGTCACCGGGGAGCTGTTTTTT
CASSLEVSRVTGELFF
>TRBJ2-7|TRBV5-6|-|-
TGTGCCAGCAGCTTGCCTAGCCCCTACGAGCAGTACTTC
CASSLPSPYEQYF
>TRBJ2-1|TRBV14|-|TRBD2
TGTGCCAGCAGACCCGGGACTAGCGGGATGGGTGAGCAGTTCTTC
CASRPGTSGMGEQFF
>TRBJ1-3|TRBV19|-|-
TGTGCCAGTATGCCCGTGAGCTCTGGAAACACCATATATTTT
CASMPVSSGNTIYF
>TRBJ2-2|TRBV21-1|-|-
TGTGCCAGCAGCAAAGGGGGCGCGGGAAGCGGGGAGCTGTTTTTT
CASSKGGAGSGELFF
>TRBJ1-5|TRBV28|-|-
TGTGCCAGCAGTTTATCCCAGGGGCAGCCCCAGCATTTT
CASSLSQGQPQHF